These T cell receptor beta chains were read from a single sample in a study of beta chain features in type 1 diabetes. Only in-frame clones appear in the TCRdb table, and some are missing; sequencing was by immunoSEQ multiplex PCR. This sample has a few hundred thousand clones; around 16% occur once, and the top ten carry approximately 0.02%. What was sequenced was naive CD4+ T cells from blood. The receptors derive from a woman between 18 and 30 years old in good health. CDR3s include the opening cysteine and the closing phenylalanine or tryptophan. The D gene is left open where the match is weak. The size field is filled for only some rows; it gives once, few, many or a size class.

size,D,J,V,CDR3,DNA
few,TRBD1,TRBJ1-1,TRBV6-5,CASSPPGGREAFF,TGTGCCAGCAGTCCCCCAGGGGGCAGGGAAGCTTTCTTT
-,-,TRBJ2-1,TRBV7-2,CASSLVRSSYNEQFF,TGTGCCAGCAGCTTAGTACGGAGCTCCTACAATGAGCAGTTCTTC
few,-,TRBJ1-4,TRBV2,CASTGAPGNEKLFF,TGTGCCAGCACGGGAGCACCGGGGAATGAAAAACTGTTTTTT
few,-,TRBJ2-2,TRBV5-1,CASTPEGHGELFF,TGCGCCAGCACCCCGGAGGGGCACGGGGAGCTGTTTTTT
-,-,TRBJ2-6,TRBV15,CATSRDIHGTAGANVLTF,TGTGCCACCAGCAGAGATATCCACGGGACTGCTGGGGCCAACGTCCTGACTTTC
few,-,TRBJ2-5,TRBV6-6,CASSYPTTAQETQYF,TGTGCCAGCAGTTACCCGACGACAGCACAAGAGACCCAGTACTTC
few,TRBD2,TRBJ2-2,TRBV5-1,CASSFARAAGGNTGELFF,TGCGCCAGCAGCTTCGCTCGTGCTGCGGGGGGGAACACCGGGGAGCTGTTTTTT
-,-,TRBJ2-5,TRBV29-1,CSVKQGTLQETQYF,TGCAGCGTTAAGCAGGGGACCCTCCAAGAGACCCAGTACTTC
-,TRBD1,TRBJ2-7,TRBV30,CAWRNRDRGIYEQYF,TGTGCCTGGAGAAACCGGGACAGGGGAATCTACGAGCAGTACTTC
few,-,TRBJ1-2,TRBV28,CASLTGHYGYTF,TGTGCCAGTCTTACAGGTCACTATGGCTACACCTTC
-,-,TRBJ2-3,TRBV11-1,CASSSTRSADTQYF,TGTGCCAGCAGCTCCACGAGGTCCGCAGATACGCAGTATTTT
few,TRBD1,TRBJ2-3,TRBV9,CASSATGKGTDTQYF,TGTGCCAGCAGCGCGACAGGGAAGGGCACAGATACGCAGTATTTT
-,-,TRBJ2-7,TRBV28,CASSPMTSTYEQYF,TGTGCCAGCAGTCCGATGACTTCGACCTACGAGCAGTACTTC
-,TRBD1,TRBJ1-2,TRBV30,CAWSYRGRTYGYTF,TGTGCCTGGAGTTACAGGGGAAGAACCTATGGCTACACCTTC
few,TRBD2,TRBJ2-3,TRBV19,CASKKIAGERDTQYF,TGTGCCAGTAAGAAGATAGCGGGAGAAAGAGATACGCAGTATTTT
-,TRBD2,TRBJ2-1,TRBV10-3,CAISRPTGTSTNNEQFF,TGTGCCATCAGCCGACCCACGGGGACTAGCACGAACAATGAGCAGTTCTTC
-,-,TRBJ1-4,TRBV30,CACYPTTNEKLFF,TGTGCCTGCTATCCTACAACTAATGAAAAACTGTTTTTT
-,TRBD2,TRBJ2-3,TRBV28,CASSPGELAGVDTQYF,TGTGCCAGCAGTCCCGGAGAACTAGCGGGAGTGGATACGCAGTATTTT
-,TRBD1,TRBJ2-1,TRBV7-9,CASSLSGQGEFF,TGTGCCAGCAGCTTATCGGGACAGGGCGAGTTCTTC
few,TRBD2,TRBJ2-7,TRBV29-1,CSVGGLAGSYEQYF,TGCAGCGTGGGGGGACTAGCGGGCTCCTACGAGCAGTACTTC
-,-,TRBJ1-1,TRBV28,CASRRSTEAFF,TGTGCCAGCAGGCGTAGCACTGAAGCTTTCTTT
-,-,TRBJ2-6,TRBV28,CASSLNRAGANVLTF,TGTGCCAGCAGTTTGAACAGGGCTGGGGCCAACGTCCTGACTTTC
few,TRBD1,TRBJ1-1,TRBV19,CASNRGWVTEAFF,TGTGCCAGTAACAGGGGCTGGGTCACTGAAGCTTTCTTT
few,TRBD2,TRBJ2-1,TRBV12-5,CASGVSGRAFEQFF,TGTGCTAGTGGCGTCAGCGGGAGGGCCTTTGAGCAGTTCTTC
-,TRBD1,TRBJ1-2,TRBV5-1,CASSELTGGLGYTF,TGCGCCAGCAGCGAACTGACAGGGGGCCTTGGCTACACCTTC
-,TRBD2,TRBJ2-1,TRBV11-2,CASRVRTAGGPGDEQFF,TGTGCCAGCAGAGTTAGAACGGCGGGAGGGCCTGGGGATGAGCAGTTCTTC
-,TRBD1,TRBJ2-7,TRBV4-1,CASSQWTGQNYEQYF,TGCGCCAGCAGCCAGTGGACAGGGCAAAACTACGAGCAGTACTTC
few,TRBD2,TRBJ2-7,TRBV7-9,CASSSSGRIIFYEQYF,TGTGCCAGCAGCAGTAGCGGGAGAATAATCTTCTACGAGCAGTACTTC
once,TRBD2,TRBJ2-1,TRBV11-3,CASSLTSGRSFYNEQFF,TGTGCCAGCAGCTTGACTAGCGGGAGGTCCTTTTACAATGAGCAGTTCTTC
few,TRBD2,TRBJ2-3,TRBV5-1,CASSVEREWDTQYF,TGCGCCAGCAGCGTGGAGCGGGAGTGGGATACGCAGTATTTT